The TCR beta chain under discussion was sequenced for a study of cytomegalovirus exposure and HLA in healthy donors. Study-level points and caveats: TRBV6-2, TRBV6-3 and some other V segments were excluded as indistinguishable. When a later analysis was performed, an Asian-associated ancestry cluster reportedly had fewer N-insertions than the approximately 690-donor mean.

The germline V and J ends were trimmed by 4 bases and 1 base, with 7 bases remaining between them. CDR3 length equals 12 residues. Germline CDR1 reads SQVTM; CDR2 reads ANQGSEA. The primer mix had 60 Vbeta and 13 Jbeta primers. The repertoire was sequenced with immunoSEQ multiplex PCR; TCRdb's copy has only in-frame clones and lacks some. Of over 100,000 clones detected, approximately 80% appear once; the ten largest clones hold 1.5% to 2%. Notes on this clone: Its specificity is not known.

This chain uses TRBV29-1 with TRBJ1-1; D ambiguous. Material for sequencing was PBMCs. This TCR was recovered from a woman aged 35 to 49 in good health and CMV-seronegative. The chain's CDR3 is CSVGGWNTEAFF. Written as DNA, the CDR3 is TGCAGCGTTGGAGGGTGGAACACTGAAGCTTTCTTT.